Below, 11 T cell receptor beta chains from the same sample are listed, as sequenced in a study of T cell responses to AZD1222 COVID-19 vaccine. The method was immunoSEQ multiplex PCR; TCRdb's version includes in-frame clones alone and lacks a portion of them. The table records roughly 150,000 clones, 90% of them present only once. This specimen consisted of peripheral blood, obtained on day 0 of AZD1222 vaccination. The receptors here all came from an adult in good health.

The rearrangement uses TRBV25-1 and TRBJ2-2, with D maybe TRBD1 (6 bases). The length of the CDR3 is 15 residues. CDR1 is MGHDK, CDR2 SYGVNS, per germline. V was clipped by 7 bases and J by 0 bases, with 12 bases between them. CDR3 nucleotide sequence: TGTGCCAGCACCCAGGGGCTACCGAACACCGGGGAGCTGTTTTTT. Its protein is CASTQGLPNTGELFF.

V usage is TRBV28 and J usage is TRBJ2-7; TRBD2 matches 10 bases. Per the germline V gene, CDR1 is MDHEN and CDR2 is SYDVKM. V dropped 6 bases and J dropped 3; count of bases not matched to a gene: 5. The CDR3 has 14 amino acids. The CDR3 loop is CASRSSGRFYEQYF. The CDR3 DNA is TGTGCCAGCAGATCTAGCGGGAGATTCTACGAGCAGTACTTC. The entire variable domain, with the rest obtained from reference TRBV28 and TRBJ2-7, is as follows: DVKVTQSSRYLVKRTGEKVFLECVQDMDHENMFWYRQDPGLGLRLIYFSYDVKMKEKGDIPEGYSVSREKKERFSLILESASTNQTSMYLCASRSSGRFYEQYFGPGTRLTVT.

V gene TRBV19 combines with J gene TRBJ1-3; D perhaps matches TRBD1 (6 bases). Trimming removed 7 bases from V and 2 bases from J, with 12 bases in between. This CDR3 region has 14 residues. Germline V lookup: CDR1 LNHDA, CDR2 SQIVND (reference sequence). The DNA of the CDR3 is TGTGCCAGTATGGCCGGGGACACTGGAAACACCATATATTTT. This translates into CASMAGDTGNTIYF.

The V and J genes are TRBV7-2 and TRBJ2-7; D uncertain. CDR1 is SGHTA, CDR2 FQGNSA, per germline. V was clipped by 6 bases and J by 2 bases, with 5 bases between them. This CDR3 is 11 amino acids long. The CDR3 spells CASSITYEQYF. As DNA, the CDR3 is TGTGCCAGCAGTATTACCTACGAGCAGTACTTC.

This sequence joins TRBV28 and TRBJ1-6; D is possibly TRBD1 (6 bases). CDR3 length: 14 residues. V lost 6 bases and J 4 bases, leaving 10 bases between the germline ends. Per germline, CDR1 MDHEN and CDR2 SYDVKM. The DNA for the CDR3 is TGTGCCAGCAGATCCGGACAGTATAATTCACCCCTCCACTTT. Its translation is CASRSGQYNSPLHF.

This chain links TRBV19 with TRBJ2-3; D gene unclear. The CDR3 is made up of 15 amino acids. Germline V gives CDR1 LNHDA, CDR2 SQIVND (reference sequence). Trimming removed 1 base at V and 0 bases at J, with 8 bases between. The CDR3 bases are TGTGCCAGTAGTATAGCAGATACTAGCACAGATACGCAGTATTTT. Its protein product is CASSIADTSTDTQYF.

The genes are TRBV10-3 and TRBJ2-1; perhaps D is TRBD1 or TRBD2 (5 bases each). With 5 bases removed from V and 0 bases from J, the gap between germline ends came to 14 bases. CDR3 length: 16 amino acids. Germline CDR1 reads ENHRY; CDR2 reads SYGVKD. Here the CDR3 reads CAISPGPPSSYNEQFF. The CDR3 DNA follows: TGTGCCATCAGTCCGGGACCCCCGAGCTCCTACAATGAGCAGTTCTTC.

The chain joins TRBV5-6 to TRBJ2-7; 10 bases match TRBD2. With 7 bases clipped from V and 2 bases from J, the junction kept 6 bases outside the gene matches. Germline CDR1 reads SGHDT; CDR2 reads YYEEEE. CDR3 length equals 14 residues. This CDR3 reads CASWTSGITYEQYF. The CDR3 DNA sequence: TGTGCCAGCTGGACTAGCGGTATAACCTACGAGCAGTACTTC.

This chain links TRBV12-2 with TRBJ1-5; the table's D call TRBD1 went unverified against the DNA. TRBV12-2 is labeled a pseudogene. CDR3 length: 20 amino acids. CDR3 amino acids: CASRLGGTGTGITSNQPQHF. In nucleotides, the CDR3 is TGTGCAAGTCGCTTAGGGGGGACCGGGACAGGGATAACTAGCAATCAGCCCCAGCATTTT.

Written as DNA, the CDR3 is TGTGCCAGCTCACTCGGGGCTACGGTGGAAAAACTGTTTTTT. Translation: CASSLGATVEKLFF. V gene TRBV18 combines with J gene TRBJ1-4; possible D gene TRBD1, 5 bases. Trimming shortened V by 4 bases and J by 8 bases, and 14 bases separated the two germline ends. Germline CDR1 KGHSH, CDR2 LQKENI. The CDR3 covers 14 residues. The full variable domain, its missing parts supplied by reference TRBV18 and TRBJ1-4, is NAGVMQNPRHLVRRRGQEARLRCSPMKGHSHVYWYRQLPEEGLKFMVYLQKENIIDESGMPKERFSAEFPKEGPSILRIQQVVRGDSAAYFCASSLGATVEKLFFGSGTQLSVL.

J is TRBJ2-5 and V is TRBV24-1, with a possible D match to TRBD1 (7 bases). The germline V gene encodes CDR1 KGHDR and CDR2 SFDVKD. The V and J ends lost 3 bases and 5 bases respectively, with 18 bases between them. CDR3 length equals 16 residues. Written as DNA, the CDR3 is TGTGCCACCAGTGATCCCACCCCAGGGGGGAGTGAGACCCAGTACTTC. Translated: CATSDPTPGGSETQYF.